What follows are 21 T cell receptor beta chains derived from one specimen sequenced in a study of regulatory T cells in long-lasting Graves disease. Time point meaning: newly diagnosed GD, antithyroid drugs for less than 3 months. There was RNA extracted from PBMCs, and the TCR library was made from it. TCR beta libraries were built with iRepertoire HTBI primers and Arm-PCR of CDR3 regions. From the multiplex PCR reads, TCRdb called clonotypes with MiXCR, one entry per CDR3 protein. The sample yields 320,000 or so distinct CDR3 sequences, roughly 18% seen once. The material was peripheral blood mononuclear cells (PBMCs), obtained at new diagnosis, from a patient treated with antithyroid drugs. The origin of the receptors is a female donor with Graves disease.

About this clonotype itself: One end of the junction fails to match germline, which may point to a read error. J is TRBJ2-5 and V is TRBV11-2, with a weak D call TRBD1 (5 bases). The CDR3 runs to 14 residues. Germline V gene sequence: CDR1 SGHAT, CDR2 FQNNGV. The CDR3 nucleotides are TGTGCCAGCAGCCAGGGTGTGGGGCAAGAGACCCAGTACTTT. Its translation is CASSQGVGQETQYF. The variable domain in full, with the rest retrieved from reference TRBV11-2 and TRBJ2-5, is EAGVAQSPRYKIIEKRQSVAFWCNPISGHATLYWYQQILGQGPKLLIQFQNNGVVDDSQLPKDRFSAERLKGVDSTLKIQPAKLEDSAVYLCASSQGVGQETQYFGPGTRLLVL.

This clonotype occurred many times. The V call is TRBV27, the J call TRBJ1-5; D not certain. Trimming removed 4 bases from V and 6 bases from J, with 16 bases in between. This CDR3 comprises 15 residues. Germline V gene data show CDR1 as MNHEY and CDR2 as SMNVEV (reference sequence). CDR3 DNA: TGTGCCAGCAGTTCTTACGGTAGGCTGAGTCAGCCCCAGCATTTT. It specifies CASSSYGRLSQPQHF.

This clonotype has only a few counts. This rearrangement joins TRBV6-1 to TRBJ2-7; no clear D. The CDR3 is made up of 15 amino acids. Deletions cut 1 base from V and 3 bases from J, with 13 bases between. The germline CDR1 and CDR2 sequences are MNHNS and SASEGT. CDR3 DNA sequence: TGTGCCAGCAGTGAAGACCCAGCTAGTAGCTACGAGCAGTACTTC. It is translated as CASSEDPASSYEQYF.

This clonotype was counted many times. This chain joins TRBV11-2 and TRBJ2-3; D is undetermined. This CDR3 is 13 amino acids long. The ends were cut back, 8 bases at V and 3 bases at J, with 12 bases in the middle. Germline V gene lookup returns CDR1 SGHAT and CDR2 FQNNGV. The CDR3 sequence: CASSSARTDTQYF. CDR3 bases: TGTGCCAGCTCTTCGGCCAGGACAGATACGCAGTATTTT.

V and J are TRBV24-1 and TRBJ1-5; TRBD1 might be the D (5 bases). The germline V and J ends were trimmed by 4 bases and 1 base, with 10 bases remaining between them. This CDR3 comprises 15 residues. Looked up from germline, CDR1 is KGHDR and CDR2 is SFDVKD. CDR3 bases: TGTGCCACCAGTGAGGGGGGGTTAAGCAATCAGCCCCAGCATTTT. This encodes CATSEGGLSNQPQHF.

As concerns this clonotype: One junction end disagrees with the germline gene, perhaps due to a read error. The chain employs TRBV24-1 and TRBJ2-1; possible D gene TRBD2, 6 bases. CDR1 KGHDR and CDR2 SFDVKD come from the germline V gene. CDR3 length: 16 amino acids. CDR3 coding DNA: TGCGCCACCAGTGATTTGCAAGGAGGGACTCCCAATGAGCAGTTCTTC. This codes for CATSDLQGGTPNEQFF.

This clonotype was seen just once. The chain combines TRBV7-2 with TRBJ1-2; D is uncertain. The CDR3 extends over 13 amino acids. V shed 0 bases and J shed 3 bases, with 5 bases lying between them. Germline CDR1 SGHTA, CDR2 FQGNSA. CDR3 in DNA: TGTGCCAGCAGCTTAGCCGCCGACTATGGCTACACCTTC. It specifies CASSLAADYGYTF.

This chain uses TRBV30 with TRBJ2-7; D may be TRBD2 (5 bases). V shed 2 bases and J shed 0 bases, with 20 bases lying between them. Germline V CDR1 and CDR2: GTSNPN, SVGIG (reference sequence). This CDR3 is 17 amino acids long. The CDR3 spells CAWSFALGVSGSYEQYF. CDR3 nucleotide sequence: TGTGCCTGGAGTTTTGCACTCGGGGTATCGGGCTCCTACGAGCAGTACTTC.

The V and J genes are TRBV7-9 and TRBJ2-7, with D perhaps TRBD1 or TRBD2 (6 bases each). Germline values: CDR1 SEHNR, CDR2 FQNEAQ (reference sequence). This CDR3 has 14 residues. V gave up 5 bases and J gave up 4 bases, with 15 bases separating them. DNA of the CDR3: TGTGCCAGCAGCACGGGGGCCAGGGTTTACGAGCAGTACTTC. It yields the protein CASSTGARVYEQYF.

This clonotype was observed at least ten times. The chain is built from TRBV6-2 or TRBV6-3 and TRBJ2-3; a possible D gene is TRBD1 (6 bases). This CDR3 spans 12 amino acids. Germline values: CDR1 MNHEY, CDR2 SVGEGT. With 5 bases removed from V and 7 bases from J, the gap between germline ends came to 10 bases. The CDR3 DNA reads as TGTGCCAGCAGTCCCGACAGGCATACGCAGTATTTT. Residues: CASSPDRHTQYF.

This clonotype has ten or more counts. In nucleotides, the CDR3 is TGTGCCAGCAGGGAGGGGACCTACTACGAGCAGTACTTC. This encodes CASREGTYYEQYF. The chain couples TRBV6-1 to TRBJ2-7; the D gene is possibly TRBD2 (6 bases). This CDR3 spans 13 amino acids. CDR1 is MNHNS, CDR2 SASEGT, per germline. Trimming removed 6 bases from V and 3 bases from J, with 12 bases in between.

This clonotype was picked up many times. CDR3 loop: CASSLVQALAMANEKLFF. The DNA for the CDR3 is TGTGCCAGCAGCTTAGTACAGGCGCTGGCAATGGCTAATGAAAAACTGTTTTTT. This rearrangement joins TRBV7-8 to TRBJ1-4, with TRBD1 as a possible D gene (5 bases). Germline V gives CDR1 SGHVS, CDR2 FQNEAQ. The CDR3 has 18 residues. The V end lost 1 base, the J end lost 3 bases, and 18 bases lay between the germline ends. The full variable domain, with the rest looked up from reference TRBV7-8 and TRBJ1-4, is GAGVSQSPRYKVAKRGQDVALRCDPISGHVSLFWYQQALGQGPEFLTYFQNEAQLDKSGLPSDRFFAERPEGSVSTLKIQRTQQEDSAVYLCASSLVQALAMANEKLFFGSGTQLSVL.

This chain uses TRBV27 with TRBJ2-4; 16 nucleotides align to TRBD2. This CDR3 comprises 20 residues. V lost 4 bases to trimming and J lost 3 bases; unmatched junction nucleotides: 12. CDR1 is MNHEY, CDR2 SMNVEV, per germline (reference sequence). The CDR3 DNA sequence: TGTGCCAGCAGTTGGGGAGCGGGACTAGCGGGAGGGTGGGGCAAAAACATTCAGTACTTC. This sequence encodes CASSWGAGLAGGWGKNIQYF.

This clonotype was counted at least ten times. V is TRBV5-1 and J is TRBJ2-1, with TRBD2 identical over 7 bases. Looked up from germline, CDR1 is SGHRS and CDR2 is YFSETQ. The length of the CDR3 is 17 residues. The junction had 14 bases not matched to a gene; V was cut back by 4 bases and J by 4 bases. The CDR3 loop is CASSPNRGTKPYNEQFF. The CDR3 DNA follows: TGCGCCAGCAGCCCTAACCGAGGGACTAAACCATACAATGAGCAGTTCTTC.

A word on this clonotype: A far larger clone lies a single base away; this is likely a read error. V is TRBV28 and J is TRBJ2-1; D is unresolved. This CDR3 is built from 13 residues. V was shortened by 7 bases and J by 10 bases, with 17 bases between the two germline ends. Germline loops: CDR1 MDHEN, CDR2 SYDVKM. CDR3 nucleotide sequence: TGTGCCAGCACCTTAACGGACGGCTACGAGCAGTTCTTC. Translation: CASTLTDGYEQFF.

At least ten counts were recorded for this clonotype. This chain uses TRBV12-3 or TRBV12-4 with TRBJ2-7; 10 bases line up with TRBD1. V shed 5 bases, J shed 3 bases, and the junction held 7 bases outside the gene matches. This CDR3 contains 15 residues. CDR3 protein: CASSLETGGGYEQYF. As DNA, the CDR3 is TGTGCCAGCAGTCTCGAGACAGGGGGCGGCTACGAGCAGTACTTC.

This sequence joins TRBV28 and TRBJ2-2; 7 positions match TRBD2. The CDR3 contains 13 residues. The V and J ends lost 7 bases and 10 bases, in that order; junction bases with no gene match: 9. The germline CDR1 and CDR2 sequences are MDHEN and SYDVKM. Here the CDR3 DNA reads TGTGCCAGCACCACCCCCGGACTAGAGGAGCTGTTTTTT. Encoded protein: CASTTPGLEELFF. Full variable domain (remainder filled in from reference TRBV28 and TRBJ2-2): DVKVTQSSRYLVKRTGEKVFLECVQDMDHENMFWYRQDPGLGLRLIYFSYDVKMKEKGDIPEGYSVSREKKERFSLILESASTNQTSMYLCASTTPGLEELFFGEGSRLTVL.

Concerning this clonotype: A much larger clone sits a single nucleotide away, making a read error possible. This rearrangement joins TRBV3-1 to TRBJ2-4; unclear D gene. CDR3 size: 15 residues. The germline gives CDR1 LGHDT, CDR2 YNNKEL (reference sequence). For the CDR3, the DNA is TGTGCCAGCAGCCAAGACGCGATTAGCAAAATCATTCAGTACTTC. Encoded protein: CASSQDAISKIIQYF.

This clonotype was detected many times. V gene TRBV6-1 combines with J gene TRBJ2-3; D unresolved. The CDR3 is 14 residues long. The germline CDR1 and CDR2 sequences are MNHNS and SASEGT. V was trimmed by 8 bases and J by 4 bases, leaving 16 bases between them. CDR3 nucleotide sequence: TGTGCCAGCGCAAGCCGGCGAGCAGCAGATACGCAGTATTTT. Translating gives CASASRRAADTQYF.

The rearrangement joins TRBV18 to TRBJ2-2; 10 positions match TRBD2. This CDR3 region has 18 residues. CDR1 and CDR2 (germline): KGHSH, LQKENI. The V and J ends lost 1 base and 6 bases, in that order; junction bases with no gene match: 11. The CDR3 loop reads CASSPRTPGLASSGELFF. The CDR3 DNA is TGTGCCAGCTCACCACGGACTCCGGGACTAGCGTCCTCCGGGGAGCTGTTTTTT. Variable domain in full (rest from reference TRBV18 and TRBJ2-2): NAGVMQNPRHLVRRRGQEARLRCSPMKGHSHVYWYRQLPEEGLKFMVYLQKENIIDESGMPKERFSAEFPKEGPSILRIQQVVRGDSAAYFCASSPRTPGLASSGELFFGEGSRLTVL.

The table lists this clonotype with many counts. The chain employs TRBV6-5 and TRBJ1-2; D possibly corresponds to TRBD1 (5 bases). This CDR3 has 14 amino acids. The V gene lost 4 bases and the J gene lost 0 bases, with 9 bases spanning the gap. The germline CDR1 and CDR2 sequences are MNHEY and SVGAGI. Here the CDR3 reads CASSFRDTNYGYTF. CDR3 DNA sequence: TGTGCCAGCAGTTTCAGGGATACTAACTATGGCTACACCTTC.